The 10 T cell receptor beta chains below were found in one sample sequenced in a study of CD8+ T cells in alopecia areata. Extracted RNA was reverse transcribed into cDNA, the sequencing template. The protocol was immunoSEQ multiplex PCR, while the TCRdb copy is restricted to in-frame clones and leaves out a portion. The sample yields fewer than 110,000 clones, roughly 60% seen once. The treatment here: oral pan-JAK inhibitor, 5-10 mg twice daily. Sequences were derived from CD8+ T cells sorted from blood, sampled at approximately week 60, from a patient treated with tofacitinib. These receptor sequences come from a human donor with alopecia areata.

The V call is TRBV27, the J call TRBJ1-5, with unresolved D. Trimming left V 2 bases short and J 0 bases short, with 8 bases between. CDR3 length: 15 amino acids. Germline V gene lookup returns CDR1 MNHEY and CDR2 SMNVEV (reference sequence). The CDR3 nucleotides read TGTGCCAGCAGTTTAGGTATATATAGCAATCAGCCCCAGCATTTT. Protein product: CASSLGIYSNQPQHF.

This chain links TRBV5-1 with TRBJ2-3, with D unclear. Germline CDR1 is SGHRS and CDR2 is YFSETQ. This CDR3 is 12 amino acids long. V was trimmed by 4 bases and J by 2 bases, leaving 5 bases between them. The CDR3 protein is CASSGDTDTQYF. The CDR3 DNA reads TGCGCCAGCAGCGGGGACACAGATACGCAGTATTTT. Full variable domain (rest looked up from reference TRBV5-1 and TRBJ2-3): KAGVTQTPRYLIKTRGQQVTLSCSPISGHRSVSWYQQTPGQGLQFLFEYFSETQRNKGNFPGRFSGRQFSNSRSEMNVSTLELGDSALYLCASSGDTDTQYFGPGTRLTVL.

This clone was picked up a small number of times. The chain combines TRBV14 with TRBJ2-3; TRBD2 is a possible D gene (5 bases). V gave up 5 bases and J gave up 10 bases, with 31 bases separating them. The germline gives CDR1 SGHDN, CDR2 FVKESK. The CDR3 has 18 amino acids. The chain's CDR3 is CASSSDKGLMLMSKAQYF. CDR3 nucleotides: TGTGCCAGCAGCAGCGATAAAGGACTTATGTTGATGAGTAAGGCGCAGTATTTT.

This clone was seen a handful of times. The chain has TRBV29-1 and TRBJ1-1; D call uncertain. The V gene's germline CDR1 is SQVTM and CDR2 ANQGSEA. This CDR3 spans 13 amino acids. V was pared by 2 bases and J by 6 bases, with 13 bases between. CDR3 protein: CSVEIGRGAEAFF. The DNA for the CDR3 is TGCAGCGTTGAAATCGGCCGCGGGGCTGAAGCTTTCTTT.

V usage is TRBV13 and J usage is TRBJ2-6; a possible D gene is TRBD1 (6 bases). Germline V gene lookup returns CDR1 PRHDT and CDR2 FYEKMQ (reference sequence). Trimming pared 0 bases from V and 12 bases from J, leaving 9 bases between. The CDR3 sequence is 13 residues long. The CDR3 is CASSLGRGSVLTF. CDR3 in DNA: TGTGCCAGCAGCTTAGGGAGGGGGAGCGTCCTGACTTTC.

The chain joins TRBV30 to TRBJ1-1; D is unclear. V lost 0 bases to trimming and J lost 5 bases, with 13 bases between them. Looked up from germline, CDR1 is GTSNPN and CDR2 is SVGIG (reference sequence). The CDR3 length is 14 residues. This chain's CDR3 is CAWSVGIGWTEAFF. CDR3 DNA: TGTGCCTGGAGTGTAGGGATCGGATGGACTGAAGCTTTCTTT.

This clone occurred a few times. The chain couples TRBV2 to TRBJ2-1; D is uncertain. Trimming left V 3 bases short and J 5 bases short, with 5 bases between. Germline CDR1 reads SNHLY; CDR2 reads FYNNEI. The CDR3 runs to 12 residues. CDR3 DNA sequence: TGTGCCAGCAGTGAGGGGAACAATGAGCAGTTCTTC. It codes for CASSEGNNEQFF.

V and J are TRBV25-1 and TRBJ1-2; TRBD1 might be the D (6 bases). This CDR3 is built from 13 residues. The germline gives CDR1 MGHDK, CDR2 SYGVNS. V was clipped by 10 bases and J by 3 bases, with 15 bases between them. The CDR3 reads CATTAGTHYGYTF. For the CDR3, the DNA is TGTGCCACCACCGCCGGGACACACTATGGCTACACCTTC.

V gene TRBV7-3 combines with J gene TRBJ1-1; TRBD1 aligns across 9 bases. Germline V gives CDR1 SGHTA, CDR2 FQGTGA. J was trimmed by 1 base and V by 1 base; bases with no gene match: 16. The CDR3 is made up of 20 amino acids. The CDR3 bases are TGTGCCAGCAGCTTAAAGGCTCCTGGGACAGGGACAGCCCCGAACACTGAAGCTTTCTTT. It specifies CASSLKAPGTGTAPNTEAFF.

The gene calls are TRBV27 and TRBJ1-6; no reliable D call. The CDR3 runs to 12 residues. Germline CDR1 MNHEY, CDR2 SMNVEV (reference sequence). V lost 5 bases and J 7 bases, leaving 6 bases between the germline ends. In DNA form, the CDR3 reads TGTGCCAGCAGTACGGGGAATTCACCCCTCCACTTT. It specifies CASSTGNSPLHF.